This TCR beta chain was found in a study of shared clonotypes between healthy human individuals. Study-level background: Used for every donor were three CD4 naive, three CD4 memory, two CD8 naive and one CD8 memory plate. General study points: The rarefaction results pointed to incomplete sorted-subset sequencing despite large depth. Clonotype sharing across four donors was observed for about 4.8% of naive CD4 clonotypes.

Positively selected for CCR7, the CD45RO-negative cells used as naive CD8 cells excluded terminally differentiated effector memory CD45RA+ cells. The V gene lost 1 base and the J gene lost 4 bases, with 14 bases spanning the gap. Germline-derived CDR1 and CDR2 are MGHRA and YSYEKL. The CDR3 is 16 residues long. To note about this clone: What it recognizes is unknown.

The repertoire was sequenced with immunoSEQ multiplex PCR; TCRdb's copy has only in-frame clones and lacks some. This table has about 580,000 clones, 95% to 98% appearing once. What was sequenced was naive CD8+ T cells sorted from blood. The chain uses TRBV4-1 and TRBJ2-1; tentatively, D is TRBD2 (6 bases). The clonotype comes from a man under 40 in good health. This chain's CDR3 is CASSQVRSGVYNEQFF. Written as DNA, the CDR3 is TGCGCCAGCAGCCAAGTTAGGTCGGGGGTATACAATGAGCAGTTCTTC.